This T cell receptor beta chain derives from a study of response to subunit inactivated influenza vaccine. General study results and limits: The authors suggested that every seasonal influenza vaccination recruits few new T cells.

TCRdb processed the RT-PCR reads anew with MiXCR; each CDR3 protein has one entry. The sample lists more than 700,000 distinct CDR3 sequences, around 20% occurring once. In the case of this clonotype: Its antigen is as yet unknown.

The germline V gene has CDR1 SGHTA and CDR2 FQGNSA. With 1 base removed from V and 10 bases from J, the gap between germline ends came to 14 bases. The CDR3 spans 14 residues. This specimen consisted of PBMCs from blood, obtained 5 days after vaccination. The V call is TRBV7-2, the J call TRBJ1-5; weak D call: TRBD1 (5 bases). The TCR was taken from a man over 45 who received an inactivated influenza vaccine. The CDR3 sequence is CASSLDRRGVPQHF. The CDR3 nucleotides are TGTGCCAGCAGCTTAGATCGGCGAGGGGTCCCCCAGCATTTT.